One sample yielded the 17 T cell receptor beta chains listed below, sequenced in a study of T cell changes during pregnancy in multiple sclerosis. Here immunoSEQ multiplex PCR was the method, and the copy in TCRdb shows in-frame clones only, minus some. The data contain 55,000 to 70,000 clones, roughly nine tenths of them singletons. Here the sequenced sample was peripheral blood, taken in the first trimester of pregnancy. The receptors come from a female donor with multiple sclerosis, enrolled in a pregnancy study.

This clone was picked up one time. The V and J genes are TRBV19 and TRBJ1-1; D is possibly TRBD1 (5 bases). Looked up from germline, CDR1 is LNHDA and CDR2 is SQIVND (reference sequence). CDR3 length: 14 residues. V lost 3 bases, J lost 6 bases, and 14 bases lay in between. The CDR3 reads CASSMSHDRPEAFF. DNA for the CDR3: TGTGCCAGTAGTATGTCCCACGACAGACCTGAAGCTTTCTTT.

This clone was seen just once. CDR3 sequence reads: CASSLDESVVVEADTQYF. CDR3 nucleotides: TGTGCCAGCAGCTTAGATGAGTCGGTGGTTGTGGAGGCAGATACGCAGTATTTT. The rearrangement links TRBV11-2 to TRBJ2-3, with a tentative D call TRBD2 (5 bases). Germline V gene sequence: CDR1 SGHAT, CDR2 FQNNGV. The CDR3 consists of 18 residues. V dropped 0 bases and J dropped 4 bases, with 20 bases sitting between them.

This clone was seen a few times. The chain is built from TRBV7-2 and TRBJ2-5, with TRBD2 matching 8 bases. Germline trimming cut 1 base from V and 2 bases from J; bases unmatched to any gene: 6. Germline-derived CDR1 and CDR2 are SGHTA and FQGNSA. This CDR3 is 16 amino acids long. This chain's CDR3 is CASSLGWGGGQETQYF. CDR3 nucleotide sequence: TGTGCCAGCAGCTTAGGATGGGGCGGGGGGCAAGAGACCCAGTACTTC.

J is TRBJ2-5 and V is TRBV18; the D is unclear. V dropped 1 base and J dropped 3 bases, with 12 bases sitting between them. This CDR3 is built from 15 residues. Germline CDR1 is KGHSH and CDR2 is LQKENI. The CDR3 here is CASSPRPDTKETQYF. The CDR3 nucleotides read TGTGCCAGCTCACCACGGCCAGATACCAAAGAGACCCAGTACTTC.

This clone was seen once. The V call is TRBV12-5, the J call TRBJ2-1; TRBD2 aligns across 7 bases. The CDR3 sequence is 14 residues long. CDR1 and CDR2 (germline): LGHNT, FRNRAP. V lost 0 bases and J lost 11; bases outside the gene matches: 7. The CDR3 DNA is TGTGCTAGTGGTTTGGTACCCTTGGGAGGGCAGCAGTTCTTC. Translated, it gives CASGLVPLGGQQFF.

This sequence joins TRBV5-5 and TRBJ1-2, with a possible D match to TRBD1 (6 bases). Germline loops: CDR1 SGHKS, CDR2 YYEKEE (reference sequence). This CDR3 is built from 14 residues. V lost 5 bases to trimming and J lost 7 bases, with 18 bases between them. CDR3 DNA sequence: TGTGCCAGCAGTCAAGGGGGTATGAGGACTGGCTACACCTTC. Its translation: CASSQGGMRTGYTF.

The chain joins TRBV10-3 to TRBJ2-3; D is possibly TRBD2 (6 bases). This CDR3 contains 15 residues. Trimming stripped 3 bases from V and 1 base from J, with 11 bases between. Germline-derived CDR1 and CDR2 are ENHRY and SYGVKD. CDR3 sequence (DNA): TGTGCCATCAGTGATCACGGCGGGGGCACAGATACGCAGTATTTT. This sequence encodes CAISDHGGGTDTQYF.

This chain connects TRBV4-2 to TRBJ2-7, with 11 positions matching TRBD2. Trimming cost V 0 bases and J 1 base; bases outside gene matches: 5. The CDR3 length is 17 residues. Germline V gives CDR1 LGHNA, CDR2 YNFKEQ. The CDR3 region is CASSQDSRTSGSYEQYF. CDR3 DNA: TGTGCCAGCAGCCAAGATTCGAGGACTAGCGGGTCCTACGAGCAGTACTTC.

The rearrangement uses TRBV7-2 and TRBJ1-2, with 7 bases that match TRBD1. Germline assignment: CDR1 SGHTA and CDR2 FQGNSA. V shed 5 bases, J shed 8 bases, and the junction held 11 bases outside the gene matches. The CDR3 consists of 14 residues. CDR3 DNA sequence: TGTGCCAGCAGCCAAGGGGGCAGGGAGTGGGGCTACACCTTC. Protein: CASSQGGREWGYTF.

The rearrangement uses TRBV7-3 and TRBJ2-7; 7 nucleotides match TRBD1. Germline loops: CDR1 SGHTA, CDR2 FQGTGA. J was trimmed by 4 bases and V by 5 bases; bases with no gene match: 8. CDR3 length: 14 amino acids. CDR3 residues: CASSLSGTEYEQYF. CDR3 DNA sequence: TGTGCCAGCAGCCTCTCCGGGACAGAGTACGAGCAGTACTTC.

This sequence joins TRBV7-9 and TRBJ1-6, with D perhaps matching TRBD1 (5 bases). CDR1 and CDR2 from the germline V gene are SEHNR and FQNEAQ (reference sequence). The CDR3 is made up of 16 amino acids. Trimming removed 5 bases from V and 10 bases from J, with 21 bases in between. CDR3 in amino acids: CASSPQTAVLSSPLHF. The CDR3 DNA reads as TGTGCCAGCAGCCCCCAGACAGCAGTGTTATCCTCACCCCTCCACTTT.

The chain is built from TRBV30 and TRBJ2-3; 9 bases align to TRBD2. V gave up 6 bases and J gave up 4 bases; unmatched junction bases: 5. The germline gives CDR1 GTSNPN, CDR2 SVGIG (reference sequence). CDR3 length: 13 residues. CDR3 region: CACSLAGSDTQYF. The DNA of the CDR3 is TGTGCCTGCTCTCTAGCGGGGTCAGATACGCAGTATTTT.

J is TRBJ2-3 and V is TRBV7-2; a weak D match, TRBD2 (6 bases). CDR3 size: 18 residues. Germline CDR1 is SGHTA and CDR2 is FQGNSA. V lost 3 bases, J lost 1 base, and 20 bases lay in between. The CDR3 DNA sequence: TGTGCCAGCAGCTTGGGACCAGGGACGGGCGGGGGCACAGATACGCAGTATTTT. Protein product: CASSLGPGTGGGTDTQYF.

J is TRBJ1-5 and V is TRBV5-1, with 7 bases matching TRBD1. The CDR3 consists of 15 residues. J gave up 4 bases and V 4 bases, and 8 bases lay outside the gene matches. CDR1 and CDR2 (germline): SGHRS, YFSETQ. The CDR3 DNA is TGCGCCAGCAGCCTCGGGACAGATATGAATCAGCCCCAGCATTTT. Protein: CASSLGTDMNQPQHF.

The chain uses TRBV19 and TRBJ2-7; TRBD1 aligns across 9 bases. The ends lost 4 bases at V and 3 bases at J; junction bases unmatched: 7. This CDR3 is 15 amino acids long. In germline, CDR1 is LNHDA, CDR2 SQIVND (reference sequence). CDR3 amino acids: CASSKPGQGYYEQYF. As DNA, the CDR3 is TGTGCCAGTAGTAAGCCGGGACAGGGATACTACGAGCAGTACTTC.

In this sample, this clone turned up once. V usage is TRBV7-3 and J usage is TRBJ2-1, with D unclear. V dropped 0 bases and J dropped 4 bases, with 4 bases sitting between them. The germline V gene has CDR1 SGHTA and CDR2 FQGTGA. CDR3 length: 13 residues. CDR3 loop: CASSLTSYNEQFF. For the CDR3, the DNA is TGTGCCAGCAGCTTAACTTCTTACAATGAGCAGTTCTTC.

This sequence joins TRBV7-3 and TRBJ2-7, with 11 bases aligning to TRBD1. V was pared by 6 bases and J by 3 bases, with 7 bases of the junction left unmatched. The CDR3 consists of 15 residues. The germline V gene has CDR1 SGHTA and CDR2 FQGTGA. The CDR3: CASRTGTGGLYEQYF. Here the CDR3 DNA reads TGTGCCAGCAGGACCGGGACAGGGGGTCTCTACGAGCAGTACTTC.